The rows below give T cell receptor beta chains drawn from one sample of a study of identical twins. TCRdb ran MiXCR on the 5' RACE reads and lists one entry per CDR3 protein. The sample lists hundreds of thousands of distinct CDR3 sequences, around 5.7% seen once, with around 2% in the top ten. The sample was naive T cells sorted from blood. Receptor source: a man aged 18 to 35 in good health. The CDR3 runs from the conserved cysteine through the conserved F or W. D genes are given only for firm matches. Clone size is given for some rows only: seen once, a few or many times, or a class if the clone is expanded.

d_gene: -; v_gene: TRBV6-1; j_gene: TRBJ1-2; abundance: few; CDR3nt: TGTGCCAGCCCCGACAGAAACTATGGCTACACCTTC; CDR3aa: CASPDRNYGYTF
d_gene: TRBD2; v_gene: TRBV10-2; j_gene: TRBJ2-1; abundance: few; CDR3nt: TGCGCCAGCAGTGACTTAGCGGGAGCTTACAATGAGCAGTTCTTC; CDR3aa: CASSDLAGAYNEQFF
d_gene: -; v_gene: TRBV29-1; j_gene: TRBJ2-1; abundance: -; CDR3nt: TGCAGCGGGTCCCTGGCGAATGAGCAGTTCTTC; CDR3aa: CSGSLANEQFF
d_gene: -; v_gene: TRBV2; j_gene: TRBJ2-2; abundance: many; CDR3nt: TGTGCCAGCTGCACCAGGGGAGCTACCGGGGAGCTGTTTTTT; CDR3aa: CASCTRGATGELFF
d_gene: TRBD2; v_gene: TRBV5-1; j_gene: TRBJ2-1; abundance: many; CDR3nt: TGCGCCACCTCATTGACTAGCGGCTCCTACAATGAGCAGTTCTTC; CDR3aa: CATSLTSGSYNEQFF
d_gene: -; v_gene: TRBV7-2; j_gene: TRBJ2-5; abundance: few; CDR3nt: TGTGCCAGCAGCTTAGCGGGCAGACTTTTACAAGAGACCCAGTACTTC; CDR3aa: CASSLAGRLLQETQYF
d_gene: TRBD2; v_gene: TRBV4-2; j_gene: TRBJ2-7; abundance: few; CDR3nt: TGTGCCAGCAGCCAAGGGCGGGAGGCTAACGAGCAGTACTTC; CDR3aa: CASSQGREANEQYF
d_gene: TRBD2; v_gene: TRBV29-1; j_gene: TRBJ2-7; abundance: many; CDR3nt: TGCAGCGTCGCTGCTAGCGGGAGGACTCTTTCCTACGAGCAGTACTTC; CDR3aa: CSVAASGRTLSYEQYF
d_gene: -; v_gene: TRBV11-1; j_gene: TRBJ2-1; abundance: -; CDR3nt: TGTGCCAGCAGCTTCACCGACAGTCTATACCACAATGAGCAGTTCTTC; CDR3aa: CASSFTDSLYHNEQFF
d_gene: -; v_gene: TRBV11-2; j_gene: TRBJ2-1; abundance: -; CDR3nt: TGTGCCAGCAGCCCAGCACTTGCCTCCTACAATGAGCAGTTCTTC; CDR3aa: CASSPALASYNEQFF